This T cell receptor beta chain appears in the sequencing data of a study of Ad26.COV2.S vaccination and SARS-CoV-2 variants. About the study: Intramuscular Ad26.COV2.S doses were given once or twice, 56 days apart.

Treatment denoted: around 19 received Ad26.COV2.S at low or high dose, single or two shots; 5 received placebo; per-sample allocation not given. Following the first vaccine or placebo injection, samples were taken on day 63. The germline V and J ends were trimmed by 4 bases and 2 bases, with 18 bases remaining between them. The CDR3 is 17 residues long. Germline CDR1 MNHNS, CDR2 SASEGT. A remark on this clone: Its antigen remains unidentified.

This table comes from immunoSEQ multiplex PCR, and its TCRdb copy is limited to in-frame clones, with some not included. The sample has approximately 300,000 clones; about 85% are singletons. Study observations and caveats: Vaccinated and placebo-treated recipients had similar non-spike TCR breadth. Quantification of TCR breadth and depth may have yielded underestimates of total T cell responses. A substantial breadth of spike-specific CD8+ and CD4+ T cell responses after vaccination has been reported.

V usage is TRBV6-1 and J usage is TRBJ1-5; the D gene is possibly TRBD1 (6 bases). This clonotype was sampled from a person aged 18 to 59 who received the Ad26.COV2.S COVID-19 vaccine or a placebo. The material sequenced was peripheral blood, taken in a trial of Ad26.COV2.S vaccine versus placebo. In nucleotides, the CDR3 is TGTGCCAGCAGTGGCCGCGGAGGGGGAATAGGCAATCAGCCCCAGCATTTT. Its translation: CASSGRGGGIGNQPQHF.